What follows are 19 T cell receptor beta chains derived from one specimen sequenced in a study of T cell repertoires in cytomegalovirus infection. TCRdb reprocessed the reads via MiXCR and lists one record per CDR3 protein. This sample carries more than 150,000 distinct CDR3 sequences, under 25% of them seen once, and the ten largest clones take about 3%. Sequenced input: PBMCs. These receptors originate from a human donor in good health (CMV status not recorded). Some clones in this sample may be carry-over from other donors' samples.

V is TRBV19 and J is TRBJ2-3, with TRBD2 matching 11 bases. V gave up 6 bases and J gave up 3 bases; unmatched junction bases: 5. CDR3 length: 15 amino acids. Germline V gene data show CDR1 as LNHDA and CDR2 as SQIVND (reference sequence). CDR3 amino acids: CASREASGRTDTQYF. CDR3 coding DNA: TGTGCCAGTAGGGAGGCTAGCGGGAGGACAGATACGCAGTATTTT.

This clonotype was counted a few times. The V and J genes are TRBV6-2 or TRBV6-3 and TRBJ2-1; the match to TRBD1 covers 8 bases. The germline V gene encodes CDR1 MNHEY and CDR2 SVGEGT. V trimming: 5 bases; J trimming: 2 bases; junction bases outside the gene matches: 5. The CDR3 loop spans 15 amino acids. CDR3 in DNA: TGTGCCAGCAGTGGACCGACAGGGGCCTACAATGAGCAGTTCTTC. It translates to CASSGPTGAYNEQFF.

This chain links TRBV20-1 with TRBJ2-7, with TRBD2 matching 8 bases. J lost 6 bases, V lost 6 bases, and 10 bases had no gene match. This CDR3 region has 13 residues. CDR1 and CDR2 (germline): DFQATT, SNEGSKA (reference sequence). The CDR3 DNA is TGCAGTGCCCGAGGGACTAGTAGTGGCGAGCAGTACTTC. Translated: CSARGTSSGEQYF.

CDR3 sequence: CASQWFGNTGELFF. The CDR3 DNA reads TGTGCCAGTCAGTGGTTCGGGAACACCGGGGAGCTGTTTTTT. This sequence joins TRBV28 and TRBJ2-2, with unresolved D. The CDR3 length is 14 residues. Germline CDR1 and CDR2: MDHEN and SYDVKM. V dropped 9 bases and J dropped 1 base, with 12 bases sitting between them. Full variable domain (missing parts from reference TRBV28 and TRBJ2-2): DVKVTQSSRYLVKRTGEKVFLECVQDMDHENMFWYRQDPGLGLRLIYFSYDVKMKEKGDIPEGYSVSREKKERFSLILESASTNQTSMYLCASQWFGNTGELFFGEGSRLTVL.

The chain joins TRBV29-1 to TRBJ2-2; D might be TRBD2 (5 bases). V was cut by 3 bases and J by 0 bases, with 5 bases left in between. Looked up from germline, CDR1 is SQVTM and CDR2 is ANQGSEA. The CDR3 sequence is 13 residues long. The CDR3 loop is CSVERANTGELFF. The CDR3 coding sequence is TGCAGCGTTGAGAGGGCGAACACCGGGGAGCTGTTTTTT.

The V gene is TRBV6-4, the J gene TRBJ2-1; 11 bases are shared with TRBD2. This CDR3 is built from 17 residues. Losses at the gene ends were 0 bases for V and 5 bases for J; bases not matched to a gene: 6. The germline V gene encodes CDR1 MRHNA and CDR2 SNTAGT. As DNA, the CDR3 is TGTGCCAGCAGTGACTCGTTCGGGACTAGCGGTAACAATGAGCAGTTCTTC. Translated, it gives CASSDSFGTSGNNEQFF.

This clonotype was found many times. The chain carries TRBV12-3 or TRBV12-4 and TRBJ1-2; weak D call: TRBD1 (6 bases). V lost 5 bases and J lost 4, with 14 bases in between. CDR3 length equals 14 residues. The CDR3 region has the DNA TGTGCCAGCAGTAAATGGGGACAAATCTATGGCTACACCTTC. Translated, it gives CASSKWGQIYGYTF.

The V call is TRBV29-1, the J call TRBJ2-2; 8 nucleotides align to TRBD1. Unmatched junction bases numbered 2, after V lost 7 bases and J lost 1 base. Germline assignment: CDR1 SQVTM and CDR2 ANQGSEA. The CDR3 length is 13 residues. The CDR3 sequence is CSADRGNTGELFF. The CDR3 DNA is TGCAGCGCAGACAGGGGGAACACCGGGGAGCTGTTTTTT.

This clonotype was observed many times. The chain employs TRBV7-7 and TRBJ2-5; 13 bases are a match to TRBD2. The length of the CDR3 is 16 residues. Germline V CDR1 and CDR2: SSHAT, FNYEAQ (reference sequence). J was trimmed by 4 bases and V by 4 bases; bases with no gene match: 6. The CDR3 reads CASSSPGLAGVETQYF. CDR3 DNA sequence: TGTGCCAGCAGCTCACCCGGACTAGCGGGGGTAGAGACCCAGTACTTC.

This clonotype was counted a few times. The chain joins TRBV7-9 to TRBJ2-7; a weak D match, TRBD2 (6 bases). This CDR3 has 15 amino acids. CDR1 SEHNR and CDR2 FQNEAQ come from the germline V gene (reference sequence). Deletions cut 1 base from V and 1 base from J, with 11 bases between. CDR3 region: CASSLVAGPSYEQYF. In nucleotides, the CDR3 is TGTGCCAGCAGCTTAGTGGCGGGGCCGTCCTACGAGCAGTACTTC.

This chain connects TRBV9 to TRBJ1-3; D is perhaps TRBD1 (5 bases). Germline values: CDR1 SGDLS, CDR2 YYNGEE. Trimming pared 3 bases from V and 0 bases from J, leaving 10 bases between. The CDR3 runs 15 residues. The CDR3 region is CASSEFGHSGNTIYF. As DNA, the CDR3 is TGTGCCAGCAGCGAATTCGGACACTCTGGAAACACCATATATTTT. Looking up the rest from reference TRBV9 and TRBJ1-3 gives the full variable domain: DSGVTQTPKHLITATGQRVTLRCSPRSGDLSVYWYQQSLDQGLQFLIQYYNGEERAKGNILERFSAQQFPDLHSELNLSSLELGDSALYFCASSEFGHSGNTIYFGEGSWLTVV.

This clonotype has ten or more counts. The rearrangement uses TRBV7-8 and TRBJ2-2; 8 positions match TRBD2. Germline CDR1 and CDR2: SGHVS and FQNEAQ. J gave up 8 bases and V 2 bases, and 7 bases lay outside the gene matches. The CDR3 is 15 residues long. This CDR3 reads CASSLSLAGRGELFF. The CDR3 DNA reads as TGTGCCAGCAGCTTAAGCCTAGCGGGCCGAGGGGAGCTGTTTTTT.

The chain links TRBV7-2 to TRBJ2-7; TRBD1 agrees at 9 bases. Trimming at V came to 5 bases and at J to 4 bases, leaving 6 bases not matched to a gene. The CDR3 has 14 amino acids. The germline V gene has CDR1 SGHTA and CDR2 FQGNSA. For the CDR3, the DNA is TGTGCCAGCAGCCTGGTACAGGGGGCTTACGAGCAGTACTTC. Protein: CASSLVQGAYEQYF.

The sample holds many counts of this clonotype. The chain employs TRBV7-8 and TRBJ1-1, with D unclear. The CDR3 extends over 11 amino acids. CDR1 SGHVS and CDR2 FQNEAQ come from the germline V gene. V lost 4 bases, J lost 14 bases, and 14 bases lay in between. The CDR3 loop is CASSSNQRVFF. In DNA, the CDR3 is TGTGCCAGCAGCTCAAATCAACGAGTGTTCTTT.

The V call is TRBV5-6, the J call TRBJ2-7; 10 bases map to TRBD2. The germline V gene encodes CDR1 SGHDT and CDR2 YYEEEE. The CDR3 spans 14 residues. V was pared by 1 base and J by 5 bases, with 3 bases of the junction left unmatched. The CDR3 nucleotides are TGTGCCAGCAGCTTGATTGGGACTAGCGACGAGCAGTACTTC. This codes for CASSLIGTSDEQYF. Full variable domain (remainder filled in from reference TRBV5-6 and TRBJ2-7): DAGVTQSPTHLIKTRGQQVTLRCSPKSGHDTVSWYQQALGQGPQFIFQYYEEEERQRGNFPDRFSGHQFPNYSSELNVNALLLGDSALYLCASSLIGTSDEQYFGPGTRLTVT.

This chain uses TRBV4-3 with TRBJ2-7, with 9 bases aligning to TRBD1. The CDR3 runs 14 residues. The germline CDR1 and CDR2 sequences are LGHNA and YSLEER. The V segment lost 3 bases and the J segment 4 bases; nucleotides outside the gene matches: 4. CDR3 residues: CASSQDRGFYEQYF. DNA of the CDR3: TGCGCCAGCAGCCAGGACAGGGGTTTTTACGAGCAGTACTTC.

This clonotype has ten or more counts. CDR3 DNA sequence: TGTGCCAGCAGCCTAAGGACAGGGGCGTTGGCCACTGAAGCTTTCTTT. Translating gives CASSLRTGALATEAFF. The chain has TRBV7-2 and TRBJ1-1, with 9 bases aligning to TRBD1. Germline V gives CDR1 SGHTA, CDR2 FQGNSA. The V gene end was trimmed by 5 bases and the J gene end by 4 bases; junction bases not matched to a gene: 11. This CDR3 has 16 amino acids.

About this clonotype: Mismatch with germline at one junction end may stem from a read error. The rearrangement links TRBV19 to TRBJ2-1; TRBD1 matches at 7 bases. Germline V gene data show CDR1 as LNHDA and CDR2 as SQIVND (reference sequence). The CDR3 is made up of 16 amino acids. The CDR3 protein is CARSISRGRSYNEQFF. In nucleotides, the CDR3 is TGTGCCAGAAGTATCTCCAGGGGGAGATCCTACAATGAGCAGTTCTTC.

The chain uses TRBV19 and TRBJ1-2; D is perhaps TRBD1 (6 bases). The CDR3 consists of 15 residues. The V gene's germline CDR1 is LNHDA and CDR2 SQIVND (reference sequence). Trimming took off 6 bases at V and 5 bases at J, with 19 bases between the two ends. The CDR3 nucleotides read TGTGCCAGTAGCACAACACGGGGGGGCCAGTATGGCTACACCTTC. Residues: CASSTTRGGQYGYTF. Together with reference TRBV19 and TRBJ1-2, the CDR3 gives the full variable domain: DGGITQSPKYLFRKEGQNVTLSCEQNLNHDAMYWYRQDPGQGLRLIYYSQIVNDFQKGDIAEGYSVSREKKESFPLTVTSAQKNPTAFYLCASSTTRGGQYGYTFGSGTRLTVV.